The clone carrying this TCR beta chain was found once. In the original processing: For nucleated cells, counts were estimated from reference gene primer amplification. Repertoires were generated with immunoSEQ multiplex PCR, while TCRdb's copy carries only in-frame clones and drops some. V, J and clone size were drawn from that table, and D and trimming were deduced from the DNA. The profile shows tens of thousands of clones, approximately 90% of them singletons. The CDR3 spans 16 residues. V was shortened by 0 bases and J by 1 base, with 11 bases between the two germline ends. Germline V gene data show CDR1 as SGHKS and CDR2 as YYEKEE (reference sequence). This specimen comes from a study of blood T cell repertoires in COVID-19. About the study: The study drew acute and convalescent COVID-19 samples from the United States, Italy and Spain. T cells, B-cell-depleted T cells, or PBMCs provided the cDNA or gDNA that served as material.

Sequencing was performed on peripheral blood. The rearrangement links TRBV5-5 to TRBJ1-3; D is unclear. This sequence was found in a human donor in a cohort sampled during active COVID-19. DNA of the CDR3: TGTGCCAGCAGCTTGGAACGGCCGGGATCTGGAAACACCATATATTTT. Protein: CASSLERPGSGNTIYF.